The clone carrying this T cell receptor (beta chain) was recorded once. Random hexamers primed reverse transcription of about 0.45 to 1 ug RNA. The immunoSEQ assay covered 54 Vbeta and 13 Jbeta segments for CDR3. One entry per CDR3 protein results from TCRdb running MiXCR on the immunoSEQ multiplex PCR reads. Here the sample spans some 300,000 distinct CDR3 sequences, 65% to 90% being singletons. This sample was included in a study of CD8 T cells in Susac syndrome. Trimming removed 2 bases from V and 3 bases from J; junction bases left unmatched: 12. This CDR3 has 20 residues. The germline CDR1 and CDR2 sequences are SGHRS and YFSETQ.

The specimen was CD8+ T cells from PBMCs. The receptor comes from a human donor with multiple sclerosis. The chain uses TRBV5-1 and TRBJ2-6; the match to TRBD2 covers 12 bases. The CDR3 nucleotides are TGCGCCAGCAGCTTTCCTAGCGGGAGGGCCTTAAAACTTGGGGCCAACGTCCTGACTTTC. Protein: CASSFPSGRALKLGANVLTF. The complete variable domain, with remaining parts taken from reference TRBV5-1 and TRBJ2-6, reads KAGVTQTPRYLIKTRGQQVTLSCSPISGHRSVSWYQQTPGQGLQFLFEYFSETQRNKGNFPGRFSGRQFSNSRSEMNVSTLELGDSALYLCASSFPSGRALKLGANVLTFGAGSRLTVL.